What follows is one T cell receptor beta chain and its context. The target of this receptor is not known. Base-call qualities are not available, and no considerably larger clone is one nucleotide away. Whole blood was collected in K2EDTA tubes by collaborating institutions according to the institutions' own protocols. Collaborator samples were shipped for TCRbeta analysis as frozen whole blood, isolated PBMCs, or DNA extracted from either sample type. There are 13 amino acids in the CDR3, from cysteine to phenylalanine inclusive. The read is trimmed to its CDR3 DNA, 39 bases read in frame from base 1. The germline V gene supplies CDR1 SNHLY and CDR2 FYNNEI. The V and J ends are trimmed by 6 bases and 2 bases, leaving 10 bases between them. These data belong to a study of blood T cell repertoires in COVID-19 (dated by TCRdb to between 2020 and 2021). Study-level background: Samples from collaborators originated in the United States, Italy and Spain and spanned both the acute and convalescent phases of COVID-19. The material from the prospective study consisted of cDNA or gDNA derived from T cells, B-cell-depleted T cells, or PBMCs. Deeply sampled blood TCRbeta repertoires from subjects exposed to, actively infected with, or recovered from COVID-19 were included in the dataset. The repertoires were made available in a free public database intended to serve as a resource for research on the immune response to SARS-CoV-2. The samples were drawn from the first 160 participants of the ongoing ImmuneRACE study and from 950 to 1,500 subjects provided by 6 global collaborators. Nearly every sample came with metadata listing a de-identified subject ID, COVID-19 status, age in years and sex. Where available, HLA class I and class II types were obtained from metadata supplied by the sample provider rather than from assay-based typing. The investigation overall reported the following: Clinical and demographic metadata were provided uncurated, with the amount varying by source and participant.

The immunoSEQ Assay, a bias-controlled multiplex PCR, was used to amplify TCRbeta CDR3 regions from genomic DNA. On the authors' methods: The number of nucleated cells in each sample was estimated by amplification of reference gene primers within the assay. To quantify the absolute abundance of each unique TCRbeta CDR3 rearrangement, sequence reads were collapsed and filtered. For each sample, productive Simpson clonality was calculated as the square root of Simpson's diversity index over productive rearrangements. The clones in this table, taken by TCRdb from immuneACCESS, are in-frame only. Not every clone is retained; where verified, under half of the shortfall comes from an unresolved V gene, and the cause of the rest is unknown. V and J calls and clone size are as listed in that table; D and trimming were resolved from the DNA. The sample includes around 80,000 clones, with about 73% observed a single time. About 5.7% of the sample is taken by the ten largest.

This receptor chain uses TRBV2 and TRBJ2-5; the D gene is possibly TRBD1, with 6 bases matching. This TCR was recovered from a man aged 45-65 years with active or convalescent COVID-19. The source material was peripheral blood. The DNA sequence follows: TGTGCCAGCAGCCTACAGGGACAAGAGACCCAGTACTTC. Its protein is CASSLQGQETQYF.